A selection of T cell receptor beta chains follows, all from one sample in a study of Ad26.COV2.S vaccination and SARS-CoV-2 variants. The table came from immunoSEQ multiplex PCR; TCRdb's copy has only in-frame clones and leaves some out. The repertoire consists of under 150,000 clones, with more than 80% occurring once and the leading ten covering less than 6%. The source was peripheral blood, collected after recovery from COVID-19. All receptors come from a human donor who had recovered from COVID-19. Both conserved end residues are part of each CDR3. A D gene is named only where the DNA matches it firmly. Size tells how often a clone was seen (once, few, many) or the class of an expanded clone, and some rows leave it out.

clone_size: .; d_call: .; j_call: TRBJ2-2; v_call: TRBV11-3; cdr3_nt: TGTGCCAGCAGCTCGTCAGGGACACCCCAGTTCACCGGGGAGCTGTTTTTT; cdr3_aa: CASSSSGTPQFTGELFF
clone_size: .; d_call: .; j_call: TRBJ2-7; v_call: TRBV6-5; cdr3_nt: TGTGCCAGCAGTTACACCGGGAACCACTACGAGCAGTACTTC; cdr3_aa: CASSYTGNHYEQYF
clone_size: .; d_call: .; j_call: TRBJ2-4; v_call: TRBV28; cdr3_nt: TGTGCCAGCAGCCAACGCCGGGACTTTCAGTACTTC; cdr3_aa: CASSQRRDFQYF
clone_size: .; d_call: .; j_call: TRBJ2-7; v_call: TRBV5-1; cdr3_nt: TGCGCCAGCAGCTTACCCCGAAGGACTACCGAATACGAGCAGTACTTC; cdr3_aa: CASSLPRRTTEYEQYF
clone_size: .; d_call: .; j_call: TRBJ1-1; v_call: TRBV28; cdr3_nt: TGTGCCAGCAGTTTAAACCCGAACACTGAAGCTTTCTTT; cdr3_aa: CASSLNPNTEAFF
clone_size: .; d_call: TRBD1; j_call: TRBJ2-3; v_call: TRBV5-1; cdr3_nt: TGCGCCAGCAGCTTATGGGACAGGGTCACAGATACGCAGTATTTT; cdr3_aa: CASSLWDRVTDTQYF
clone_size: once; d_call: .; j_call: TRBJ2-2; v_call: TRBV28; cdr3_nt: TGTGCCAGCAGTTTAAGCCTCGGCAGGCTGGGGACCGGGGAGCTGTTTTTT; cdr3_aa: CASSLSLGRLGTGELFF
clone_size: .; d_call: .; j_call: TRBJ2-7; v_call: TRBV11-2; cdr3_nt: TGTGCCAGCAGCTTAGACGGGTGGGCCAGCCAGAGACTGGTTTACGAGCAGTACTTC; cdr3_aa: CASSLDGWASQRLVYEQYF
clone_size: .; d_call: .; j_call: TRBJ1-1; v_call: TRBV5-6; cdr3_nt: TGTGCCAGCAGCCCGGATCCGGGCCAGGTTTACACTGAAGCTTTCTTT; cdr3_aa: CASSPDPGQVYTEAFF
clone_size: .; d_call: .; j_call: TRBJ1-1; v_call: TRBV30; cdr3_nt: TGTGCCTGGGGTTGGGAAAGGGCCACTGAAGCTTTCTTT; cdr3_aa: CAWGWERATEAFF
clone_size: .; d_call: .; j_call: TRBJ2-5; v_call: TRBV30; cdr3_nt: TGTGCCTGGAGGCTGGCCTCTCCGGGAGTGACCCAGTACTTC; cdr3_aa: CAWRLASPGVTQYF
clone_size: .; d_call: .; j_call: TRBJ1-2; v_call: TRBV7-2; cdr3_nt: TGTGCCAGCAGCCTCGGGACGGTTCTAGGCTACACCTTC; cdr3_aa: CASSLGTVLGYTF
clone_size: .; d_call: .; j_call: TRBJ1-3; v_call: TRBV5-6; cdr3_nt: TGTGCCAGCAGCTTGGGGGACATTTACTCTGGAAACACCATATATTTT; cdr3_aa: CASSLGDIYSGNTIYF
clone_size: .; d_call: .; j_call: TRBJ1-2; v_call: TRBV12-3/TRBV12-4; cdr3_nt: TGTGCCAGCAGTTTTTCCCGGACAGATGGCTACACCTTC; cdr3_aa: CASSFSRTDGYTF
clone_size: .; d_call: TRBD1; j_call: TRBJ2-2; v_call: TRBV2; cdr3_nt: TGTGCCAGCAGTGAGGGGACAGGGAACACCGGGGAGCTGTTTTTT; cdr3_aa: CASSEGTGNTGELFF
clone_size: .; d_call: .; j_call: TRBJ2-7; v_call: TRBV9; cdr3_nt: TGTGCCAGCAGCGTAGGCGCAGTATCCTACGAGCAGTACTTC; cdr3_aa: CASSVGAVSYEQYF
clone_size: .; d_call: .; j_call: TRBJ2-5; v_call: TRBV18; cdr3_nt: TGTGCCAGCTCACCACCGGTTTTGGAGACCCAGTACTTC; cdr3_aa: CASSPPVLETQYF
clone_size: .; d_call: TRBD1; j_call: TRBJ2-3; v_call: TRBV11-2; cdr3_nt: TGTGCCAGCAGCGGCGGGACAGGGGGCACAGATACGCAGTATTTT; cdr3_aa: CASSGGTGGTDTQYF
clone_size: .; d_call: .; j_call: TRBJ1-4; v_call: TRBV5-1; cdr3_nt: TGCGCCAGCAGCTTGGGTGGCTGGCGGGAAAAACTGTTTTTT; cdr3_aa: CASSLGGWREKLFF
clone_size: once; d_call: TRBD1; j_call: TRBJ1-1; v_call: TRBV25-1; cdr3_nt: TGTGCCAGCAGTGAAGGAGGGGGCAGGGGTACTGAAGCTTTCTTT; cdr3_aa: CASSEGGGRGTEAFF
clone_size: .; d_call: .; j_call: TRBJ1-6; v_call: TRBV19; cdr3_nt: TGTGCCAGTAGTATACAGCTGATCTCCTATAATTCACCCCTCCACTTT; cdr3_aa: CASSIQLISYNSPLHF
clone_size: .; d_call: TRBD1; j_call: TRBJ1-1; v_call: TRBV24-1; cdr3_nt: TGTGCCACCAGCCAGACAGGGTGGACTGAAGCTTTCTTT; cdr3_aa: CATSQTGWTEAFF
clone_size: .; d_call: .; j_call: TRBJ2-1; v_call: TRBV5-1; cdr3_nt: TGCGCCAGCAGCCAAACAGGGAGCTCCTACAATGAGCAGTTCTTC; cdr3_aa: CASSQTGSSYNEQFF
clone_size: .; d_call: .; j_call: TRBJ2-1; v_call: TRBV30; cdr3_nt: TGTGCCTGGAGTGTAGACGTGGACAATGAGCAGTTCTTC; cdr3_aa: CAWSVDVDNEQFF
clone_size: .; d_call: .; j_call: TRBJ1-5; v_call: TRBV24-1; cdr3_nt: TGTGCCACCAGTGATCCCGAAGGTAGACAGCCCCAGCATTTT; cdr3_aa: CATSDPEGRQPQHF
clone_size: .; d_call: TRBD1; j_call: TRBJ1-3; v_call: TRBV28; cdr3_nt: TGTGCCAGCAGTTTAGCGGGGACAGGGAAGAACACCATATATTTT; cdr3_aa: CASSLAGTGKNTIYF
clone_size: .; d_call: .; j_call: TRBJ1-2; v_call: TRBV4-1; cdr3_nt: TGCGCCAGCAGCCAAGAATGGACAGCCTCCAGGGGCTACACCTTC; cdr3_aa: CASSQEWTASRGYTF
clone_size: .; d_call: .; j_call: TRBJ1-1; v_call: TRBV28; cdr3_nt: TGTGCCAGCAGTTTCCAGCGCATGAACACTGAAGCTTTCTTT; cdr3_aa: CASSFQRMNTEAFF
clone_size: .; d_call: .; j_call: TRBJ1-3; v_call: TRBV5-5; cdr3_nt: TGTGCCAGCAGCTTGGGGGCCTCTGGAAACACCATATATTTT; cdr3_aa: CASSLGASGNTIYF
clone_size: .; d_call: .; j_call: TRBJ2-4; v_call: TRBV20-1; cdr3_nt: TGCAGTGCTGCCAGACAAAACATTCAGTACTTC; cdr3_aa: CSAARQNIQYF
clone_size: .; d_call: .; j_call: TRBJ1-4; v_call: TRBV6-2/TRBV6-3; cdr3_nt: TGTGCCAGCAGTTACGGAGGTGGCAGTAATGAAAAACTGTTTTTT; cdr3_aa: CASSYGGGSNEKLFF
clone_size: .; d_call: .; j_call: TRBJ2-3; v_call: TRBV29-1; cdr3_nt: TGCAGCGTTGAAGATCGTTCCTACGATACGCAGTATTTT; cdr3_aa: CSVEDRSYDTQYF
clone_size: .; d_call: .; j_call: TRBJ2-5; v_call: TRBV7-9; cdr3_nt: TGTGCCAGCAGCTTAGGAATGGGCCAAGAGACCCAGTACTTC; cdr3_aa: CASSLGMGQETQYF
clone_size: .; d_call: TRBD2; j_call: TRBJ2-7; v_call: TRBV2; cdr3_nt: TGTGCCAGCAGGGCTAGCGGGCTCTACGAGCAGTACTTC; cdr3_aa: CASRASGLYEQYF
clone_size: .; d_call: .; j_call: TRBJ1-6; v_call: TRBV5-4; cdr3_nt: TGTGCCAGCAGCTTGGGTCCGGGCCTAAATTCACCCCTCCACTTT; cdr3_aa: CASSLGPGLNSPLHF
clone_size: .; d_call: .; j_call: TRBJ1-1; v_call: TRBV10-3; cdr3_nt: TGTGCCATCAGTGAGTCGAAACCAGGGAACACTGAAGCTTTCTTT; cdr3_aa: CAISESKPGNTEAFF
clone_size: .; d_call: TRBD1; j_call: TRBJ2-1; v_call: TRBV19; cdr3_nt: TGTGCCAGTAGTATCGGACAGGGTAGCAATGAGCAGTTCTTC; cdr3_aa: CASSIGQGSNEQFF
clone_size: few; d_call: TRBD2; j_call: TRBJ2-1; v_call: TRBV7-2; cdr3_nt: TGTGCCAGCAGCTTTTTTGGTGCGGGGGGCTACAATGAGCAGTTCTTC; cdr3_aa: CASSFFGAGGYNEQFF
clone_size: .; d_call: .; j_call: TRBJ2-2; v_call: TRBV11-2; cdr3_nt: TGTGCCAGCAGCTTTGTAATTAACACCGGGGAGCTGTTTTTT; cdr3_aa: CASSFVINTGELFF
clone_size: .; d_call: .; j_call: TRBJ2-1; v_call: TRBV5-6; cdr3_nt: TGTGCCAGCAGCCTAGACAGCCGCGAATACAATGAGCAGTTCTTC; cdr3_aa: CASSLDSREYNEQFF
clone_size: .; d_call: .; j_call: TRBJ1-5; v_call: TRBV28; cdr3_nt: TGTGCCAGCAGTTTCTATCCGGGGGGAGGCAATCAGCCCCAGCATTTT; cdr3_aa: CASSFYPGGGNQPQHF
clone_size: .; d_call: .; j_call: TRBJ2-1; v_call: TRBV28; cdr3_nt: TGTGCCAGCAGTTTCAGACAGAACAATGAGCAGTTCTTC; cdr3_aa: CASSFRQNNEQFF
clone_size: .; d_call: .; j_call: TRBJ2-5; v_call: TRBV9; cdr3_nt: TGTGCCAGCAGCGTAGGCCCCCTAGCCGCCCAAGAGACCCAGTACTTC; cdr3_aa: CASSVGPLAAQETQYF
clone_size: .; d_call: .; j_call: TRBJ2-5; v_call: TRBV29-1; cdr3_nt: TGCAGCGTTGGGGGAACTGCGGGGGCAAATCAAGAGACCCAGTACTTC; cdr3_aa: CSVGGTAGANQETQYF
clone_size: .; d_call: .; j_call: TRBJ1-6; v_call: TRBV3-1/TRBV3-2; cdr3_nt: TGTGCCAGCAGCCAAAAAATGGCCTTCCGGACAGTACATTATTCACCCCTCCACTTT; cdr3_aa: CASSQKMAFRTVHYSPLHF
clone_size: .; d_call: .; j_call: TRBJ2-3; v_call: TRBV7-8; cdr3_nt: TGTGCCAGCAGCCGTCGTGGGGGAAGCACAGATACGCAGTATTTT; cdr3_aa: CASSRRGGSTDTQYF
clone_size: .; d_call: .; j_call: TRBJ1-1; v_call: TRBV7-9; cdr3_nt: TGTGCCAGCAGCTTAGCCAGGGGAGTCGGCACTGAAGCTTTCTTT; cdr3_aa: CASSLARGVGTEAFF
clone_size: .; d_call: .; j_call: TRBJ2-3; v_call: TRBV9; cdr3_nt: TGTGCCAGCAGCGTGTCAGCGTCTGGCACAGATACGCAGTATTTT; cdr3_aa: CASSVSASGTDTQYF
clone_size: once; d_call: .; j_call: TRBJ1-3; v_call: TRBV15; cdr3_nt: TGTGCCACCGGGTCGGCCTCTGGAAACACCATATATTTT; cdr3_aa: CATGSASGNTIYF
clone_size: .; d_call: .; j_call: TRBJ2-7; v_call: TRBV25-1; cdr3_nt: TGTGCCAGCATGCCGACCTCCTCCTACGAGCAGTACTTC; cdr3_aa: CASMPTSSYEQYF
clone_size: .; d_call: .; j_call: TRBJ2-2; v_call: TRBV4-3; cdr3_nt: TGCGCCAGCAGCCAAGGAGGAGGGGTTACCGGGGAGCTGTTTTTT; cdr3_aa: CASSQGGGVTGELFF
clone_size: .; d_call: .; j_call: TRBJ2-3; v_call: TRBV10-1; cdr3_nt: TGCGCCAGCAGCTGGGCCCTAGCCCCAGATACGCAGTATTTT; cdr3_aa: CASSWALAPDTQYF
clone_size: .; d_call: .; j_call: TRBJ1-5; v_call: TRBV19; cdr3_nt: TGTGCCAGTAGCACAGGGTTCAATCAGCCCCAGCATTTT; cdr3_aa: CASSTGFNQPQHF